The clone carrying this TCR beta chain showed up many times. MiXCR, applied by TCRdb to the RACE reads, yields one record per CDR3 protein. The sample yields approximately 79,000 distinct CDR3 sequences, under 13% seen once. The sample belongs to a study of human T cells and chemical hapten exposure. Time point indicated: patch test 1, 2 weeks after DPC sensitization. The treatment: therapeutic diphenylcyclopropenone sensitization with weekly scalp DPC. V lost 2 bases, J lost 2 bases, and 14 bases lay in between. Per the germline V gene, CDR1 is SGHAT and CDR2 is FQNNGV. This CDR3 region has 16 residues.

The sample consisted of whole blood, taken in connection with sensitization to the hapten diphenylcyclopropenone (DPC). V and J are TRBV11-2 and TRBJ2-3; maybe TRBD1 (5 bases). This sequence originates from a woman in her forties or fifties with alopecia areata. Some clones in this sample may be carry-over from other donors' samples. CDR3 region: CASSLPGSPPTDTQYF. In nucleotides, the CDR3 is TGTGCCAGCAGCTTACCAGGGTCTCCCCCCACAGATACGCAGTATTTT.